The present TCR beta chain was sequenced within a study of identifying expanded T cells in peripheral blood. TCRdb's copy holds only in-frame clones and misses some; the assay was immunoSEQ multiplex PCR. The repertoire consists of about 130,000 clones, with about 88% occurring once and the leading ten covering 7.5% to 8.5%. Unmatched junction bases numbered 2, after V lost 3 bases and J lost 9 bases. Germline V CDR1 and CDR2: SGHRS, YFSETQ. The CDR3 runs 14 residues. Study-level points and caveats: Over around two and four weeks, about 15 and 19 clones changed, versus around 1.1 between replicates.

Concerning this clone itself: The antigen remains undetermined.

Healthy donors had no documented immune events, such as infections, while sampled. The sequenced material came from blood. The chain links TRBV5-1 to TRBJ2-1; 14 bases match TRBD2. The sequence came from a person aged 18 to 70 in good health. CDR3 DNA sequence: TGCGCCAGCAGCTGGGGGACTAGCGGGGGTGAGCAGTTCTTC. Translating gives CASSWGTSGGEQFF.